A selection of T cell receptor beta chains follows, all from one sample in a study of T cells in Graves' hyperthyroidism and ophthalmopathy. One entry per CDR3 protein results from TCRdb running MiXCR on the multiplex PCR reads. The sample records hundreds of thousands of distinct CDR3 sequences, about 45% being singletons. Sequenced material: peripheral blood or thyroid tissue (not recorded which). The source of these receptors is an adult man with Graves' disease, either hyperthyroidism or ophthalmopathy (not recorded which). Both conserved end residues are part of each CDR3. The D gene is left open where the match is weak. The size entry is marked missing in some rows and otherwise reads once, few, many or a size class.

V	J	D	size	DNA	CDR3
TRBV7-2	TRBJ1-5	TRBD1	many	TGTGCCAGCAGCGAGGGACAGGTTAGCAATCAGCCCCAGCATTTT	CASSEGQVSNQPQHF
TRBV20-1	TRBJ1-1	.	.	TGCAGTGCTGGGGGGGTCAGGGCTAAATGGAACACTGAAGCTTTCTTT	CSAGGVRAKWNTEAFF
TRBV5-1	TRBJ1-2	.	.	TGCGCCAGCAGACCTGGGGTCCCTAACTATGGCTACACCTTC	CASRPGVPNYGYTF
TRBV15	TRBJ2-7	.	many	TGTGCCACCAGTCACGGGGGTGTTCCATCCTACGAGCAGTACTTC	CATSHGGVPSYEQYF
TRBV5-1	TRBJ2-2	TRBD1	.	TGTGCCAGCACCCGGAGAGGGGGCGCCGGCACCGGGGAGCTGTTTTTT	CASTRRGGAGTGELFF
TRBV29-1	TRBJ2-7	TRBD1	many	TGCAGCGCAGCGACAGGGCTATCCTACGAGCAGTACTTC	CSAATGLSYEQYF
TRBV14	TRBJ1-5	.	few	TGTGCCAGCAGTTTAACGGCTGTAGCTCTGCCCCAGCATTTT	CASSLTAVALPQHF
TRBV15	TRBJ1-1	.	many	TGTGCCACCAGCAGAGCCATAATGAACACTGAAGCTTTCTTT	CATSRAIMNTEAFF
TRBV10-3	TRBJ2-7	.	many	TGTGCCACCAATACCGGGACACCTTACGAGCAGTACTTC	CATNTGTPYEQYF
TRBV7-9	TRBJ2-7	.	few	TGTGCCAGCAGCTTAGTGTCCGGTCTCTCCTACGAGCAGTACTTC	CASSLVSGLSYEQYF
TRBV20-1	TRBJ1-5	.	.	TGCAGTGCTAGAGATCAGCGGGGTTCACAGCCCCAGCATTTT	CSARDQRGSQPQHF
TRBV6-5	TRBJ1-2	.	.	TGTGCCAGCAGTTTCCGAGCCCCTAACTATGGCTACACCTTC	CASSFRAPNYGYTF
TRBV27	TRBJ1-5	.	few	TGTGCCAGCAGTTACTCCAGGACTAATCAGCCCCAGCATTTT	CASSYSRTNQPQHF
TRBV5-5	TRBJ1-5	.	few	TGTGCCAGCAGCTTGGGCTTGATCAGCAATCAGCCCCAGCATTTT	CASSLGLISNQPQHF
TRBV2	TRBJ2-2	TRBD1	.	TGTGCCAGCAGTCAGGGGGCCGGCGGGGAGCTGTTTTTT	CASSQGAGGELFF
TRBV15	TRBJ2-5	.	.	TGTGCCACCACCGGGCGCGCTGAGACCCAGTACTTC	CATTGRAETQYF
TRBV15	TRBJ1-6	.	.	TGTGCCACCAGCAGAGTCGGAGGGATGGGCTCACCCCTCCACTTT	CATSRVGGMGSPLHF
TRBV7-2	TRBJ1-2	.	few	TGTGCCAGCAGCTTAGATAGACGGCAGGGTGGCTACACCTTC	CASSLDRRQGGYTF
TRBV7-8	TRBJ2-7	.	many	TGTGCCAGCAGCACTACCGGGTTTCCCGCGGAGCAGTACTTC	CASSTTGFPAEQYF
TRBV24-1	TRBJ2-7	TRBD1	.	TGTGCCAGCAGTTCCCCCCGGACAGGGGCCTACGAGCAGTACTTC	CASSSPRTGAYEQYF
TRBV20-1	TRBJ1-1	TRBD1	few	TGCAGTGCCGTACCGGGCAGGGGGGACACTGAAGCTTTCTTT	CSAVPGRGDTEAFF
TRBV11-2	TRBJ1-6	.	many	TGTGCCAGCAGCTTATCAACAGATTCACCCCTCCACTTT	CASSLSTDSPLHF
TRBV7-9	TRBJ2-2	.	few	TGTGCCAGCAGCCCGGGGGGCCAAGGGCGGTTCACCGGGGAGCTGTTTTTT	CASSPGGQGRFTGELFF
TRBV9	TRBJ2-7	.	.	TGTGCCAGCGGAAGAGGGGGGGATCACTTCTACGAGCAGTACTTC	CASGRGGDHFYEQYF
TRBV20-1	TRBJ1-6	.	few	TGCAGTGCTATAGCGGGGAACAATTCACCCCTCCACTTT	CSAIAGNNSPLHF
TRBV7-6	TRBJ1-1	.	.	TGTGCCAGCAGCTTAACAGCGAACCGAGGGGACACTGAAGCTTTCTTT	CASSLTANRGDTEAFF
TRBV7-8	TRBJ1-6	TRBD1	.	TGTGCCTGCAGCCCTAGGACAGGGATCAATTCACCCCTCCACTTT	CACSPRTGINSPLHF
TRBV5-1	TRBJ2-7	.	few	TGCGCCAGCAGCCAGAACCTTCTAAGCTCCTACGAGCAGTACTTC	CASSQNLLSSYEQYF
TRBV29-1	TRBJ2-2	.	.	TGCAGCGTTGGGACAGGGGAGCTGTTTTTT	CSVGTGELFF
TRBV7-2	TRBJ2-6	.	many	TGTGCCAGCGGGGGCCAGAGCTCTGGGGCCAACGTCCTGACTTTC	CASGGQSSGANVLTF
TRBV10-3	TRBJ2-2	.	.	TGTGCCAGCAGGCCCCGACCCTCGCGGGCGAACACCGGGGAGCTGTTTTTT	CASRPRPSRANTGELFF
TRBV7-9	TRBJ1-1	.	few	TGTGCCAGCAGCTTACCCTTTAGGGTGAACACTGAAGCTTTCTTT	CASSLPFRVNTEAFF
TRBV7-9	TRBJ1-6	.	many	TGTGCCAGCAGCTTCTACAGGGCTAATTCACCCCTCCACTTT	CASSFYRANSPLHF
TRBV10-3	TRBJ1-6	.	once	TGTGCCATCAGTGCACCGGGGGACACTAATTCACCCCTCCACTTT	CAISAPGDTNSPLHF